A single sample is the source of the 27 T cell receptor beta chains below, sequenced in a study of CD8 T cells in Susac syndrome. The RNA, roughly 0.45 to 1 ug, was put through reverse transcription using random hexamers. From the immunoSEQ multiplex PCR reads, TCRdb called clonotypes with MiXCR, one entry per CDR3 protein. The repertoire holds 250,000 to 300,000 distinct CDR3 sequences, with about 89% as singletons. Source material: CD8+ T cells from PBMCs. These receptors came from a human donor with multiple sclerosis.

J is TRBJ2-5 and V is TRBV6-5; D is uncertain. Germline V lookup: CDR1 MNHEY, CDR2 SVGAGI. Between the trimmed V and J ends, which lost 2 bases and 1 base, there was a span of 11 bases. The CDR3 extends over 15 amino acids. The DNA for the CDR3 is TGTGCCAGCAGTTACGCGGAACACTCCCAAGAGACCCAGTACTTC. It is translated as CASSYAEHSQETQYF.

V is TRBV20-1 and J is TRBJ2-3; the match to TRBD1 covers 11 bases. CDR1 is DFQATT and CDR2 is SNEGSKA in the germline V gene (reference sequence). The CDR3 length is 16 residues. CDR3 amino acids: CSQKIPGQGVSDTQYF. CDR3 DNA sequence: TGCAGCCAAAAAATACCGGGACAGGGGGTCTCAGATACGCAGTATTTT.

J is TRBJ2-5 and V is TRBV7-6, with TRBD2 matching 12 bases. CDR1 SGHVS and CDR2 FNYEAQ come from the germline V gene. This CDR3 is built from 16 residues. With 1 base clipped from V and 3 bases from J, the junction kept 3 bases outside the gene matches. Here the CDR3 reads CASSLGGLAGKETQYF. DNA of the CDR3: TGTGCCAGCAGCTTAGGCGGACTAGCGGGAAAAGAGACCCAGTACTTC.

The chain links TRBV7-2 to TRBJ1-6, with a tentative D call TRBD1 (5 bases). This CDR3 region has 14 residues. Between the trimmed V and J ends, which lost 8 bases and 9 bases, there was a span of 17 bases. Looked up from germline, CDR1 is SGHTA and CDR2 is FQGNSA. The CDR3 here is CASQGGLPVSPLHF. CDR3 nucleotide sequence: TGTGCCAGCCAGGGCGGCCTCCCGGTTTCACCCCTCCACTTT. Supplemented by reference TRBV7-2 and TRBJ1-6, the full variable domain reads GAGVSQSPSNKVTEKGKDVELRCDPISGHTALYWYRQSLGQGLEFLIYFQGNSAPDKSGLPSDRFSAERTGGSVSTLTIQRTQQEDSAVYLCASQGGLPVSPLHFGNGTRLTVT.

The CDR3 region has the DNA TGCAGTGCTAGACCTGGACAGGGGGAGACTAGCTATGGCTACACCTTC. This gives the protein CSARPGQGETSYGYTF. The rearrangement uses TRBV20-1 and TRBJ1-2; 10 bases map to TRBD1. The length of the CDR3 is 16 residues. J lost 4 bases, V lost 2 bases, and 10 bases had no gene match. Germline CDR1 is DFQATT and CDR2 is SNEGSKA (reference sequence).

CDR3 residues: CASMGTGTNNEQFF. The CDR3, as DNA: TGTGCCAGTATGGGGACAGGGACGAACAATGAGCAGTTCTTC. The genes are TRBV19 and TRBJ2-1; 9 positions agree with TRBD1. The CDR3 runs 14 residues. The germline CDR1 and CDR2 sequences are LNHDA and SQIVND (reference sequence). V gave up 7 bases and J gave up 5 bases; unmatched junction bases: 6.

CDR3 sequence: CASSLRRGGFYEQYF. CDR3 in DNA: TGTGCCAGCAGTTTGCGGAGGGGAGGGTTCTACGAGCAGTACTTC. The V call is TRBV27, the J call TRBJ2-7; 7 nucleotides align to TRBD2. The V and J ends lost 3 bases and 3 bases, in that order; junction bases with no gene match: 8. This CDR3 has 15 amino acids. The V gene's germline CDR1 is MNHEY and CDR2 SMNVEV (reference sequence).

The chain is built from TRBV18 and TRBJ2-3, with D unclear. Trimming left V 3 bases short and J 0 bases short, with 16 bases between. Germline V lookup: CDR1 KGHSH, CDR2 LQKENI. This CDR3 is built from 17 residues. The CDR3, as DNA: TGTGCCAGCTCACCCTACTTCGGGCTCTATAGCACAGATACGCAGTATTTT. Translation: CASSPYFGLYSTDTQYF.

Remarks on this clonotype: The conserved phenylalanine or tryptophan is not found at the CDR3 terminus, so this likely reflects a read error. The rearrangement uses TRBV20-1 and TRBJ2-7; D is unclear. Germline-derived CDR1 and CDR2 are DFQATT and SNEGSKA (reference sequence). With 3 bases removed from V and 6 bases from J, the gap between germline ends came to 18 bases. The CDR3 length is 14 residues. The CDR3 nucleotides are TGCAGTGCTAGTATCCGGACCCATGTAGGCGAGCAGTACTCC. It translates to CSASIRTHVGEQYS.

This chain uses TRBV29-1 with TRBJ2-7; D is uncertain. V was cut by 3 bases and J by 0 bases, with 6 bases left in between. This CDR3 comprises 12 residues. Germline assignment: CDR1 SQVTM and CDR2 ANQGSEA. This CDR3 reads CSVEYSSYEQYF. CDR3 coding DNA: TGCAGCGTTGAGTATAGCTCCTACGAGCAGTACTTC.

The rearrangement joins TRBV13 to TRBJ2-7; D possibly uses TRBD1 or TRBD2 (6 bases each). Trimming stripped 5 bases from V and 6 bases from J, with 17 bases between. The CDR3 is 14 residues long. Germline assignment: CDR1 PRHDT and CDR2 FYEKMQ (reference sequence). CDR3 residues: CASSPKGGLGEQYF. In DNA, the CDR3 is TGTGCCAGCAGCCCTAAGGGGGGTCTGGGCGAGCAGTACTTC.

The CDR3 sequence is CASSLGGMGQPQHF. The CDR3, as DNA: TGTGCCAGCAGTTTAGGAGGGATGGGTCAGCCCCAGCATTTT. This chain joins TRBV28 and TRBJ1-5; D is ambiguous. Germline V gene data show CDR1 as MDHEN and CDR2 as SYDVKM. This CDR3 contains 14 residues. V lost 2 bases to trimming and J lost 6 bases, with 11 bases between them.

The chain carries TRBV5-1 and TRBJ2-2; possible D gene TRBD2, 5 bases. The CDR3 runs to 14 residues. Trimming cost V 0 bases and J 6 bases, with 9 bases left between them. CDR1 is SGHRS and CDR2 is YFSETQ in the germline V gene. The CDR3 here is CASSLVGDPGELFF. DNA for the CDR3: TGCGCCAGCAGCTTGGTCGGGGATCCCGGGGAGCTGTTTTTT.

The gene calls are TRBV25-1 and TRBJ2-1; 8 nucleotides match TRBD1. Trimming at V came to 3 bases and at J to 3 bases, leaving 7 bases not matched to a gene. The CDR3 is 16 amino acids. CDR1 is MGHDK and CDR2 is SYGVNS in the germline V gene. CDR3: CASSDHDRGNYNEQFF. In nucleotides, the CDR3 is TGTGCCAGCAGTGACCACGACAGGGGAAACTACAATGAGCAGTTCTTC.

This clonotype has just one count. The V and J genes are TRBV27 and TRBJ2-1, with 9 positions matching TRBD1. Germline V gives CDR1 MNHEY, CDR2 SMNVEV (reference sequence). There are 15 residues in the CDR3. The V and J ends lost 8 bases and 4 bases, in that order; junction bases with no gene match: 9. In nucleotides, the CDR3 is TGTGCCAGCTCCGCCGGGACAGGGACATACAATGAGCAGTTCTTC. This gives the protein CASSAGTGTYNEQFF.

This chain uses TRBV9 with TRBJ1-3; D call uncertain. The germline V gene has CDR1 SGDLS and CDR2 YYNGEE. The CDR3 contains 17 residues. V was shortened by 2 bases and J by 0 bases, with 15 bases between the two germline ends. As DNA, the CDR3 is TGTGCCAGCAGCGTGGAGATAGGAGAAACCTCTGGAAACACCATATATTTT. It yields the protein CASSVEIGETSGNTIYF.

V usage is TRBV6-5 and J usage is TRBJ1-2; D not resolved. CDR1 and CDR2 from the germline V gene are MNHEY and SVGAGI. Trimming left V 1 base short and J 8 bases short, with 11 bases between. The CDR3 has 13 amino acids. CDR3 loop: CASSYWASGGYTF. CDR3 bases: TGTGCCAGCAGTTACTGGGCTTCGGGCGGCTACACCTTC.

J is TRBJ2-3 and V is TRBV15; D not resolved. Germline V gene data show CDR1 as LNHNV and CDR2 as YYDKDF (reference sequence). The CDR3 sequence is 13 residues long. The germline V and J ends were trimmed by 1 base and 2 bases, with 4 bases remaining between them. This chain's CDR3 is CATSRGSTDTQYF. CDR3 bases: TGTGCCACCAGCAGAGGGTCCACAGATACGCAGTATTTT.

The chain carries TRBV4-3 and TRBJ2-5; TRBD2 aligns across 9 bases. The CDR3 is made up of 15 amino acids. Trimming cost V 4 bases and J 4 bases; bases outside gene matches: 7. Germline-derived CDR1 and CDR2 are LGHNA and YSLEER. The CDR3 region has the DNA TGCGCCAGCAGCCCCAGCGGGGGGCCCGGAGAGACCCAGTACTTC. It encodes CASSPSGGPGETQYF.

The chain is built from TRBV13 and TRBJ2-3; 10 bases map to TRBD2. Germline-derived CDR1 and CDR2 are PRHDT and FYEKMQ (reference sequence). V shed 1 base and J 2 bases; nucleotides not matched to a gene: 12. The CDR3 has 19 amino acids. The CDR3 DNA is TGTGCCAGCAGCTTAGCTAGCGGGGGCCAGCTCGTCGCCACAGATACGCAGTATTTT. Protein sequence: CASSLASGGQLVATDTQYF.

The chain joins TRBV27 to TRBJ2-7; 7 bases map to TRBD1. Germline V gene sequence: CDR1 MNHEY, CDR2 SMNVEV (reference sequence). The CDR3 loop spans 13 amino acids. J lost 5 bases, V lost 6 bases, and 7 bases had no gene match. The CDR3 DNA sequence: TGTGCCAGCAGACAAGACAGGGTCCACGAGCAGTACTTC. This sequence encodes CASRQDRVHEQYF.

V and J are TRBV4-2 and TRBJ2-1, with TRBD2 matching over 10 bases. With V trimmed by 3 bases and J by 4 bases, 15 bases remained unmatched. Germline V gene lookup returns CDR1 LGHNA and CDR2 YNFKEQ. CDR3 length equals 19 residues. The CDR3 bases are TGTGCCAGCAGCCAGGACGGACTAGCGGAGATCTTCCCTTACAATGAGCAGTTCTTC. It translates to CASSQDGLAEIFPYNEQFF.

The chain couples TRBV28 to TRBJ1-4; D call uncertain. Trimming left V 8 bases short and J 5 bases short, with 12 bases between. The CDR3 length is 13 residues. Germline V gene data show CDR1 as MDHEN and CDR2 as SYDVKM. CDR3 DNA sequence: TGTGCCAGCCTCCGGGAGCGGAATGAAAAACTGTTTTTT. This sequence encodes CASLRERNEKLFF.

V usage is TRBV5-1 and J usage is TRBJ2-5; D gene ambiguous. Trimming stripped 3 bases from V and 0 bases from J, with 9 bases between. Germline CDR1 reads SGHRS; CDR2 reads YFSETQ. The CDR3 consists of 14 residues. Here the CDR3 reads CASSSDKYQETQYF. The CDR3 nucleotides are TGCGCCAGCAGCTCAGATAAGTACCAAGAGACCCAGTACTTC.

In this sample, this clonotype turned up once. The chain uses TRBV20-1 and TRBJ2-1; 12 bases are shared with TRBD2. This CDR3 has 18 residues. The ends lost 4 bases at V and 0 bases at J; junction bases unmatched: 10. CDR1 and CDR2 from the germline V gene are DFQATT and SNEGSKA (reference sequence). Here the CDR3 reads CSATTGLAGHFSYNEQFF. The CDR3 DNA reads as TGCAGTGCTACTACGGGACTAGCGGGCCATTTCTCCTACAATGAGCAGTTCTTC.

The CDR3 nucleotides read TGCAGCGTCCGGCATGTAGGGATTTTAAGCGAGCAGTACTTC. Residues: CSVRHVGILSEQYF. The genes are TRBV29-1 and TRBJ2-7; no clear D. The CDR3 loop spans 14 amino acids. CDR1 is SQVTM and CDR2 is ANQGSEA in the germline V gene. Trimming removed 6 bases from V and 6 bases from J, with 21 bases in between.

The chain employs TRBV5-1 and TRBJ1-2, with D possibly matching TRBD1 (6 bases). The V gene's germline CDR1 is SGHRS and CDR2 YFSETQ. The CDR3 covers 13 residues. Trimming removed 2 bases at V and 9 bases at J, with 14 bases between. CDR3 DNA sequence: TGCGCCAGCAGCTTTACGTCCGGGACAAGCTACACCTTC. The encoded protein is CASSFTSGTSYTF. Supplemented by reference TRBV5-1 and TRBJ1-2, the full variable domain reads KAGVTQTPRYLIKTRGQQVTLSCSPISGHRSVSWYQQTPGQGLQFLFEYFSETQRNKGNFPGRFSGRQFSNSRSEMNVSTLELGDSALYLCASSFTSGTSYTFGSGTRLTVV.